The present T cell receptor (beta chain) was sequenced within a study of T cells expressing NK-cell markers. Study information: Investigators obtained TCR beta repertoires from sorted CD3+CD56+NKG2C+, CD3+CD56+NKG2C- and CD3+CD56-NKG2C+ T cells.

TCRdb re-called the 5' RACE reads and gives one entry per CDR3 protein, without DNA. This sample's clone table lists some 340,000 distinct CDR3 sequences. The study, taken as a whole, reports: Dominant NKG2C+ clonotypes accounted for 1.0-7.0% of CD8+ T cells in a handful of donors.

Germline CDR1 reads SGHTA; CDR2 reads FQGNSA. The length of the CDR3 is 16 residues. A note on this clonotype: As yet, its antigen is unknown.

This clonotype was sampled from a man aged 18-70 years in good health. The source material was blood T cells: a sorted CD56 or NKG2C T cell subset, CD4+ or CD8+ T cells, or bulk PBMC T cells (not recorded which). The V and J genes are TRBV7-2 and TRBJ2-3; with no DNA, the TCRdb D assignment of TRBD1 cannot be verified. The CDR3 sequence: CASSMMGAFGTDTQYF.